These 21 T cell receptor beta chains originate from one sample sequenced in a study of blood T cells in healthy people across ages. Primers used in a second PCR of about 7 to 12 cycles were a sample-barcoded 5' primer and a J-beta primer mix. TCRdb called the 5' RACE reads again in MiXCR, with one record for every CDR3 protein. Among about 1.4 million distinct CDR3 sequences, around 59% were seen once, and the ten largest hold under 8.5%. Sequencing input: blood. The receptors come from a man between 18 and 35 years old in good health.

The CDR3 loop is CASSSRPINEQFF. CDR3 coding DNA: TGTGCCAGCAGTTCTCGCCCGATAAATGAGCAGTTCTTC. The chain employs TRBV12-3 or TRBV12-4 and TRBJ2-1; no firm D call. The length of the CDR3 is 13 residues. Trimming stripped 4 bases from V and 7 bases from J, with 11 bases between.

The rearrangement links TRBV6-5 to TRBJ2-5; the D gene is possibly TRBD2 (5 bases). Germline CDR1 reads MNHEY; CDR2 reads SVGAGI. This CDR3 is built from 14 residues. Trimming took 4 bases from V and 5 from J, leaving 14 bases between them. CDR3 nucleotides: TGTGCCAGCAGTTCCCCGGAGGACGGGGAGACCCAGTACTTC. Protein sequence: CASSSPEDGETQYF.

Details on this clonotype: One end of the junction is discordant with germline, which a read error may explain. This chain links TRBV11-2 with TRBJ2-5, with TRBD2 matching over 11 bases. Germline-derived CDR1 and CDR2 are SGHAT and FQNNGV. The CDR3 contains 18 residues. The CDR3 sequence is CAGSLGLAGGITQETQYF. The CDR3 region has the DNA TGTGCCGGCAGCTTAGGGCTAGCGGGGGGTATAACCCAAGAGACCCAGTACTTC. Variable domain in full (rest from reference TRBV11-2 and TRBJ2-5): EAGVAQSPRYKIIEKRQSVAFWCNPISGHATLYWYQQILGQGPKLLIQFQNNGVVDDSQLPKDRFSAERLKGVDSTLKIQPAKLEDSAVYLCAGSLGLAGGITQETQYFGPGTRLLVL.

The sample holds one count of this clonotype. CDR3 region: CASSSLAGEGGGEQFF. Here the CDR3 DNA reads TGCGCCAGCAGCTCCTTAGCGGGAGAGGGGGGAGGTGAGCAGTTCTTC. The genes are TRBV5-1 and TRBJ2-1; TRBD2 aligns across 9 bases. The CDR3 loop spans 16 amino acids. The ends lost 3 bases at V and 9 bases at J; junction bases unmatched: 13. The V gene's germline CDR1 is SGHRS and CDR2 YFSETQ. Filled out from reference TRBV5-1 and TRBJ2-1, the complete variable domain reads KAGVTQTPRYLIKTRGQQVTLSCSPISGHRSVSWYQQTPGQGLQFLFEYFSETQRNKGNFPGRFSGRQFSNSRSEMNVSTLELGDSALYLCASSSLAGEGGGEQFFGPGTRLTVL.

The chain carries TRBV3-1 and TRBJ2-3; maybe TRBD1 (5 bases). The CDR3 totals 19 residues. V was pared by 4 bases and J by 4 bases, with 27 bases between. The germline V gene encodes CDR1 LGHDT and CDR2 YNNKEL (reference sequence). In DNA, the CDR3 is TGTGCCAGCAGCCTCTTAAAAGGGGCAGGGAACCGTGGCGCAGATACGCAGTATTTT. Its translation: CASSLLKGAGNRGADTQYF.

The table lists this clonotype with a few counts. This chain uses TRBV5-4 with TRBJ1-1; D gene ambiguous. Germline lookup yields CDR1 SGHNT and CDR2 YYREEE (reference sequence). The CDR3 covers 15 residues. V dropped 4 bases and J dropped 5 bases, with 18 bases sitting between them. In nucleotides, the CDR3 is TGTGCCAGCAGCCCGCCGCCCTTTGATGCAACTGAAGCTTTCTTT. It translates to CASSPPPFDATEAFF.

This clonotype occurred a few times. This chain connects TRBV5-1 to TRBJ2-6; D might be TRBD1 (5 bases). Germline V lookup: CDR1 SGHRS, CDR2 YFSETQ. The CDR3 is made up of 15 amino acids. The V and J ends lost 4 bases and 3 bases respectively, with 11 bases between them. CDR3 coding DNA: TGCGCCAGCAGCACAACAGGTGGTGGGGCCAACGTCCTGACTTTC. Encoded protein: CASSTTGGGANVLTF.

The table lists this clonotype with a few counts. The chain joins TRBV20-1 to TRBJ2-1; D unclear. The CDR3 extends over 13 amino acids. V lost 6 bases and J lost 12, with 21 bases in between. CDR1 is DFQATT and CDR2 is SNEGSKA in the germline V gene (reference sequence). In DNA form, the CDR3 reads TGCAGTGCCAGACCTTCCCGGGCCCCCGGGCAGTTCTTC. This translates into CSARPSRAPGQFF.

This clonotype was observed a handful of times. The rearrangement joins TRBV7-9 to TRBJ1-1; D unclear. V was shortened by 5 bases and J by 8 bases, with 12 bases between the two germline ends. Germline loops: CDR1 SEHNR, CDR2 FQNEAQ (reference sequence). This CDR3 region has 12 residues. The CDR3 bases are TGTGCCAGCAGCCTTACCCCCGTGGAAGCTTTCTTT. It specifies CASSLTPVEAFF.

V usage is TRBV2 and J usage is TRBJ1-2, with D unresolved. This CDR3 is built from 11 residues. V was clipped by 7 bases and J by 8 bases, with 11 bases between them. CDR1 is SNHLY, CDR2 FYNNEI, per germline. The CDR3 loop is CASTPYLGYTF. The CDR3 DNA is TGTGCCAGCACGCCTTACCTCGGCTACACCTTC.

The chain combines TRBV7-2 with TRBJ2-7, with 8 bases aligning to TRBD2. V lost 1 base, J lost 6 bases, and 14 bases stayed unmatched. CDR3 size: 17 residues. Germline V gene lookup returns CDR1 SGHTA and CDR2 FQGNSA. The CDR3 coding sequence is TGTGCCAGCAGCTTAGATGGTAGCGGGACCGGAAAGAGCGAGCAGTACTTC. The encoded protein is CASSLDGSGTGKSEQYF.

A remark on this clonotype: One end of the junction varies from germline; a read error may be responsible. The chain recombines TRBV4-3 with TRBJ2-1; maybe TRBD1 (5 bases). Per the germline V gene, CDR1 is LGHNA and CDR2 is YSLEER. The CDR3 runs to 16 residues. In DNA form, the CDR3 reads TGCGCCAGCAGCCTCCGGATCACAGGCCTCACAGATACGCAGTTCTTT. Translated, it gives CASSLRITGLTDTQFF.

The chain is built from TRBV10-3 and TRBJ1-6, with 9 bases that match TRBD1. The CDR3 extends over 14 amino acids. Germline V gives CDR1 ENHRY, CDR2 SYGVKD. V dropped 10 bases and J dropped 5; count of bases not matched to a gene: 6. The CDR3 region has the DNA TGTGCCACCTCCAGGGACAGGGATAATTCACCCCTCCACTTT. This gives the protein CATSRDRDNSPLHF.

CDR3 nucleotide sequence: TGTGCCAGCAGTTTACGACTAGCAAGCGAGCAGTACTTC. It translates to CASSLRLASEQYF. This sequence joins TRBV27 and TRBJ2-5; 7 positions match TRBD2. The DNA end lines up better with TRBJ2-7; the J call may be wrong. The CDR3 has 13 amino acids. Germline-derived CDR1 and CDR2 are MNHEY and SMNVEV (reference sequence).

V usage is TRBV11-1 and J usage is TRBJ2-5; 11 bases line up with TRBD2. Looked up from germline, CDR1 is SGHAT and CDR2 is FQDESV (reference sequence). V trimming: 4 bases; J trimming: 5 bases; junction bases outside the gene matches: 6. The CDR3 totals 15 residues. In nucleotides, the CDR3 is TGTGCCAGCAGCTCAACTAGCGGGGGCCCGGAGACCCAGTACTTC. Protein sequence: CASSSTSGGPETQYF.

This chain uses TRBV7-2 with TRBJ2-7; D is tentatively TRBD1 or TRBD2 (5 bases each). The CDR3 spans 17 residues. V was clipped by 5 bases and J by 4 bases, with 24 bases between them. The germline V gene has CDR1 SGHTA and CDR2 FQGNSA. CDR3 sequence (DNA): TGTGCCAGCAGCATGGGGGACCGTCCGGTCCAATTTTACGAGCAGTACTTC. Protein: CASSMGDRPVQFYEQYF.

About this clonotype: A junction boundary mismatches the germline segment, possibly from a read error. The rearrangement links TRBV7-7 to TRBJ1-1; D unclear. Germline CDR1 SSHAT, CDR2 FNYEAQ (reference sequence). The CDR3 has 13 residues. The CDR3 protein is CASSLKRNTEAFF. The CDR3 bases are TGTGCTAGCAGCTTAAAACGAAACACTGAAGCTTTCTTT.

The chain joins TRBV28 to TRBJ2-5, with no clear D. CDR3 length equals 13 residues. Germline CDR1 reads MDHEN; CDR2 reads SYDVKM. V lost 5 bases and J 5 bases, leaving 12 bases between the germline ends. The CDR3 region is CASSPNVWETQYF. The CDR3 nucleotides are TGTGCCAGCAGTCCGAACGTATGGGAGACCCAGTACTTC.

This chain uses TRBV6-5 with TRBJ2-2; weak D call: TRBD1 (6 bases). Looked up from germline, CDR1 is MNHEY and CDR2 is SVGAGI. V shed 8 bases and J shed 2 bases, with 12 bases lying between them. The CDR3 has 14 amino acids. The CDR3 protein is CASFRDINTGELFF. The DNA for the CDR3 is TGTGCCAGCTTCCGGGACATCAACACCGGGGAGCTGTTTTTT.

The table lists this clonotype with a few counts. The rearrangement links TRBV7-6 to TRBJ2-1, with D tentatively TRBD1 (5 bases). The CDR3 is 14 residues long. V gave up 2 bases and J gave up 7 bases, with 12 bases separating them. CDR1 SGHVS and CDR2 FNYEAQ come from the germline V gene. This CDR3 is CASSLFQGGNEQFF. The CDR3 DNA is TGTGCCAGCAGCTTATTCCAGGGTGGGAATGAGCAGTTCTTC.

This clonotype was observed once. V and J are TRBV3-1 and TRBJ2-1; 10 bases line up with TRBD1. The CDR3 has 16 amino acids. Germline-derived CDR1 and CDR2 are LGHDT and YNNKEL (reference sequence). V gave up 5 bases and J gave up 6 bases; unmatched junction bases: 10. CDR3 loop: CASSSYRDRGLNEQFF. As DNA, the CDR3 is TGTGCCAGCAGCTCATATCGGGACAGGGGCCTCAATGAGCAGTTCTTC.